A single sample is the source of the 27 T cell receptor beta chains below, sequenced in a study of regulatory T cells in long-lasting Graves disease. TCR beta libraries were built with iRepertoire HTBI primers and Arm-PCR of CDR3 regions. TCRdb called the multiplex PCR reads again in MiXCR, with one record for every CDR3 protein. There are under 500,000 distinct CDR3 sequences in the sample; around 20% occur only once, and less than 25% lies in the top ten. Sample time point: persistent/refractory GD, antithyroid drugs over 5 years with positive TRAb. RNA isolated from PBMCs was used to make the TCR library. The source material was peripheral blood mononuclear cells (PBMCs), sampled when the disease was refractory, from a patient treated with antithyroid drugs. The source of these receptors is a female donor with Graves disease.

The V call is TRBV5-1, the J call TRBJ2-5; TRBD2 matches at 13 bases. Looked up from germline, CDR1 is SGHRS and CDR2 is YFSETQ. The trim removed 4 bases at V and 5 bases at J, leaving 8 bases unmatched. The CDR3 has 16 residues. The CDR3 sequence: CASSATSGRASETQYF. In DNA form, the CDR3 reads TGCGCCAGCAGCGCCACTAGCGGGAGGGCTTCGGAGACCCAGTACTTC.

The genes are TRBV27 and TRBJ2-7; 11 bases fit TRBD1. The CDR3 runs 17 residues. CDR1 MNHEY and CDR2 SMNVEV come from the germline V gene (reference sequence). The J segment lost 4 bases and the V segment lost 5 bases, leaving 13 bases of the junction unmatched. The CDR3 nucleotides are TGTGCCAGCAGTCCCCCAGGTCCTGGACAGGGGGCATACGAGCAGTACTTC. It is translated as CASSPPGPGQGAYEQYF.

The chain employs TRBV6-7 and TRBJ2-5; a weak D match, TRBD1 (6 bases). TRBV6-7 is identified as an open reading frame with a role that is uncertain. V gave up 6 bases and J gave up 2 bases, with 13 bases separating them. CDR3 length equals 14 residues. This CDR3 is CASRGGRVQETQYF. DNA for the CDR3: TGTGCCAGCAGAGGGGGACGCGTACAAGAGACCCAGTACTTC.

The rearrangement joins TRBV11-2 to TRBJ2-6; no definite D call. Germline loops: CDR1 SGHAT, CDR2 FQNNGV. Trimming stripped 3 bases from V and 0 bases from J, with 6 bases between. There are 15 residues in the CDR3. The CDR3 bases are TGTGCCAGCAGCTTTTTAGACTCTGGGGCCAACGTCCTGACTTTC. As protein: CASSFLDSGANVLTF.

V and J are TRBV20-1 and TRBJ2-7; TRBD2 agrees at 7 bases. The V gene's germline CDR1 is DFQATT and CDR2 SNEGSKA (reference sequence). The V and J ends lost 0 bases and 0 bases, in that order; junction bases with no gene match: 5. This CDR3 comprises 15 residues. The CDR3 sequence: CSARDRRESSYEQYF. The DNA of the CDR3 is TGCAGTGCTAGAGATAGGCGGGAGAGCTCCTACGAGCAGTACTTC.

This clonotype was picked up many times. The chain has TRBV6-7 and TRBJ2-5; 12 bases are shared with TRBD2. TRBV6-7 is an ORF, with its function uncertain. J was trimmed by 4 bases and V by 2 bases; bases with no gene match: 17. CDR3 length: 20 residues. This CDR3 is CASSYPREASLAGGPETQYF. CDR3 DNA: TGTGCCAGCAGTTACCCACGAGAGGCCAGTCTAGCGGGAGGGCCAGAGACCCAGTACTTC.

Concerning this clonotype itself: This may arise from a read error, as a much more abundant clone is one base away. The chain couples TRBV27 to TRBJ2-7; 7 nucleotides agree with TRBD2. The CDR3 is 13 amino acids. V was clipped by 8 bases and J by 5 bases; unmatched bases: 9. Germline V gene sequence: CDR1 MNHEY, CDR2 SMNVEV (reference sequence). The CDR3 spells CASGNAGEHEQYF. The CDR3 DNA follows: TGTGCCAGCGGTAATGCGGGAGAACACGAGCAGTACTTC.

This clonotype was seen more than once but under ten times. The chain links TRBV20-1 to TRBJ2-5; D is unresolved. CDR1 is DFQATT and CDR2 is SNEGSKA in the germline V gene (reference sequence). V was clipped by 3 bases and J by 4 bases, with 6 bases between them. The CDR3 is 11 amino acids. The CDR3 DNA is TGCAGTGCTAGCGTGGGAGAGACCCAGTACTTC. Amino acids: CSASVGETQYF.

A few counts support this clonotype. This chain joins TRBV12-3 or TRBV12-4 and TRBJ1-1; D is undetermined. The V gene lost 8 bases and the J gene lost 0 bases, with 16 bases spanning the gap. This CDR3 contains 15 residues. Here the CDR3 reads CASSPPRSMNTEAFF. Written as DNA, the CDR3 is TGTGCCAGCTCCCCCCCGAGGAGTATGAACACTGAAGCTTTCTTT.

This clonotype has a count of ten or more. The V and J genes are TRBV5-1 and TRBJ2-7; 9 bases align to TRBD1. The CDR3 consists of 15 residues. The germline V gene has CDR1 SGHRS and CDR2 YFSETQ. With V trimmed by 1 base and J by 7 bases, 9 bases remained unmatched. CDR3 nucleotide sequence: TGCGCCAGCAGCTTGTTTGAGACAGGGGGTCGAGAGCAGTACTTC. This translates into CASSLFETGGREQYF.

The rearrangement links TRBV13 to TRBJ2-7; D unresolved. The CDR3 covers 14 residues. Germline V gives CDR1 PRHDT, CDR2 FYEKMQ (reference sequence). V was cut by 3 bases and J by 2 bases, with 11 bases left in between. CDR3 nucleotides: TGTGCCAGCAGCTTCGGTTCCCTGACCTACGAGCAGTACTTC. Amino acid sequence: CASSFGSLTYEQYF.

The chain employs TRBV9 and TRBJ2-7; D ambiguous. The CDR3 has 14 amino acids. Per the germline V gene, CDR1 is SGDLS and CDR2 is YYNGEE. The V gene lost 0 bases and the J gene lost 5 bases, with 12 bases spanning the gap. The CDR3 is CASSVASRPNEQYF. Written as DNA, the CDR3 is TGTGCCAGCAGCGTAGCCTCTCGGCCCAACGAGCAGTACTTC.

This chain uses TRBV19 with TRBJ1-5; D is undetermined. CDR1 LNHDA and CDR2 SQIVND come from the germline V gene (reference sequence). CDR3 size: 16 residues. V lost 5 bases and J 1 base, leaving 15 bases between the germline ends. The CDR3 DNA sequence: TGTGCCAGTAGTCGAGACCCAAGAAGGAGCAATCAGCCCCAGCATTTT. Protein: CASSRDPRRSNQPQHF.

This chain links TRBV30 with TRBJ2-2; no clear D gene. The CDR3 sequence is 14 residues long. The germline V and J ends were trimmed by 0 bases and 4 bases, with 9 bases remaining between them. Germline CDR1 and CDR2: GTSNPN and SVGIG (reference sequence). The CDR3 is CAWSVTFITGELFF. The CDR3 DNA reads as TGTGCCTGGAGTGTTACGTTTATCACCGGGGAGCTGTTTTTT.

This clonotype was seen ten or more times. CDR3 in amino acids: CASSTPVGPIETQYF. In DNA, the CDR3 is TGTGCCAGCAGTACGCCAGTCGGCCCCATCGAGACCCAGTACTTC. The V and J genes are TRBV6-1 and TRBJ2-5; D uncertain. Germline CDR1 MNHNS, CDR2 SASEGT. CDR3 length: 15 amino acids. V lost 5 bases and J 5 bases, leaving 18 bases between the germline ends.

This clonotype showed up many times. The chain joins TRBV6-1 to TRBJ2-7, with D perhaps matching TRBD1 (6 bases). Per the germline V gene, CDR1 is MNHNS and CDR2 is SASEGT. V was clipped by 6 bases and J by 2 bases, with 14 bases between them. This CDR3 region has 14 residues. The CDR3 loop reads CASRITTGAYEQYF. The CDR3, as DNA: TGTGCCAGCAGAATAACGACAGGTGCCTACGAGCAGTACTTC.

The rearrangement links TRBV6-1 to TRBJ1-2; the D gene is possibly TRBD1 (6 bases). V shed 9 bases and J shed 8 bases, with 16 bases lying between them. The germline gives CDR1 MNHNS, CDR2 SASEGT. CDR3 length: 12 amino acids. The CDR3 DNA is TGTGCCAGTGGGGGGGCCGGATTCGGCTACACCTTC. Residues: CASGGAGFGYTF.

The chain joins TRBV3-1 to TRBJ1-1; the D gene is possibly TRBD1 (6 bases). Trimming shortened V by 4 bases and J by 4 bases, and 16 bases separated the two germline ends. The CDR3 totals 15 residues. Germline CDR1 and CDR2: LGHDT and YNNKEL (reference sequence). CDR3 amino acids: CASSRGGFEGTEAFF. CDR3 nucleotides: TGTGCCAGCAGCCGAGGGGGGTTTGAGGGCACTGAAGCTTTCTTT.

This clonotype has more than one count but fewer than ten. The rearrangement links TRBV6-1 to TRBJ2-7; 8 bases match TRBD1. Germline-derived CDR1 and CDR2 are MNHNS and SASEGT. The CDR3 totals 14 residues. V shed 7 bases and J 6 bases; nucleotides not matched to a gene: 11. DNA for the CDR3: TGTGCCAGCAAATTGGACAGGGTAAAGGCCGAGCAGTACTTC. Its protein is CASKLDRVKAEQYF.

There are many counts of this clonotype. V is TRBV28 and J is TRBJ2-5, with 9 nucleotides matching TRBD1. The CDR3 has 15 amino acids. CDR1 and CDR2 (germline): MDHEN, SYDVKM. Trimming at V came to 5 bases and at J to 5 bases, leaving 9 bases not matched to a gene. The CDR3 sequence is CASSANRGPRETQYF. CDR3 nucleotide sequence: TGTGCCAGCAGTGCCAACAGGGGGCCGCGGGAGACCCAGTACTTC.

This clonotype showed up just a few times. This chain joins TRBV12-3 or TRBV12-4 and TRBJ2-7; the match to TRBD1 covers 11 bases. The CDR3 consists of 16 residues. The trim removed 5 bases at V and 5 bases at J, leaving 11 bases unmatched. DNA for the CDR3: TGTGCCAGCAGTCCCCTAGGGACAGGGGGGACCCACGAGCAGTACTTC. Translating gives CASSPLGTGGTHEQYF.

This clonotype came up many times. V gene TRBV11-2 combines with J gene TRBJ1-4, with a possible D match to TRBD1 (5 bases). The CDR3 has 15 amino acids. V was pared by 5 bases and J by 4 bases, with 14 bases between. CDR1 and CDR2 from the germline V gene are SGHAT and FQNNGV. The CDR3 DNA is TGTGCCAGCAGCCCTGGGACGACAAGTAATGAAAAACTGTTTTTT. This encodes CASSPGTTSNEKLFF.

There are a few counts of this clonotype. The V gene is TRBV13, the J gene TRBJ2-5; no clear D. Trimming pared 5 bases from V and 4 bases from J, leaving 14 bases between. The CDR3 covers 14 residues. CDR1 PRHDT and CDR2 FYEKMQ come from the germline V gene (reference sequence). The CDR3 region is CASSSQAHGETQYF. The CDR3 DNA follows: TGTGCCAGCAGCAGTCAGGCACACGGAGAGACCCAGTACTTC.

This clonotype has ten or more counts. This sequence joins TRBV28 and TRBJ2-5; 8 nucleotides agree with TRBD1. CDR1 and CDR2 from the germline V gene are MDHEN and SYDVKM. V lost 8 bases to trimming and J lost 4 bases; unmatched junction nucleotides: 15. This CDR3 comprises 16 residues. CDR3 amino acids: CASEKRQGFFRETQYF. CDR3 in DNA: TGTGCCAGCGAAAAGAGACAGGGGTTCTTCCGAGAGACCCAGTACTTC.

This clonotype was counted ten times or more. The chain combines TRBV30 with TRBJ1-2; tentative D call: TRBD1 (5 bases). The CDR3 covers 12 residues. The V end lost 3 bases, the J end lost 3 bases, and 8 bases lay between the germline ends. Germline loops: CDR1 GTSNPN, CDR2 SVGIG (reference sequence). CDR3 sequence: CAWRGVDYGYTF. CDR3 sequence (DNA): TGTGCCTGGAGGGGGGTGGACTATGGCTACACCTTC.

The genes are TRBV20-1 and TRBJ2-3, with no clear D. Germline V gives CDR1 DFQATT, CDR2 SNEGSKA (reference sequence). Trimming pared 4 bases from V and 1 base from J, leaving 12 bases between. This CDR3 spans 14 amino acids. CDR3 DNA: TGCAGTGCTATCGACGGGTGGGGCACAGATACGCAGTATTTT. Residues: CSAIDGWGTDTQYF.

This clonotype has at least ten counts. V gene TRBV2 combines with J gene TRBJ1-5, with a possible D match to TRBD1 (5 bases). Trimming shortened V by 4 bases and J by 3 bases, and 7 bases separated the two germline ends. The CDR3 is 13 residues long. The germline V gene encodes CDR1 SNHLY and CDR2 FYNNEI. The CDR3 reads CASSGGNNQPQHF. The CDR3 DNA is TGTGCCAGCAGTGGGGGCAACAATCAGCCCCAGCATTTT.